This T cell receptor beta chain stems from a study of post-analysis software for immune sequencing data. Study results and caveats: Patients used roughly five TRBV segments, including TRBV5-6, TRBV5-1 and TRBV20-1, more often than controls. When the samples were clustered directly with F measure, those that had been prepared in the same batch showed strong co-clustering.

Every TCR beta cDNA library bore unique molecular identifiers. TCRdb called the PCR reads again in MiXCR, with one record for every CDR3 protein. Of 550,000 to 700,000 distinct CDR3 sequences in the sample, roughly 45% were seen once. Looked up from germline, CDR1 is SGDLS and CDR2 is YYNGEE. V was pared by 9 bases and J by 2 bases, with 12 bases between. CDR3 size: 13 residues. As concerns this clonotype: Its specificity is not known.

This chain joins TRBV9 and TRBJ2-1, with D tentatively TRBD1 (6 bases). Sequencing was carried out using blood. The clonotype was recovered from a girl aged 10 to 17 with multiple sclerosis. The CDR3 region is CANNQGTYNEQFF. In DNA form, the CDR3 reads TGTGCCAACAATCAGGGGACCTACAATGAGCAGTTCTTC.